Presented here are 9 T cell receptor beta chains from one specimen sequenced in a study of cytomegalovirus exposure and HLA in healthy donors. Researchers ran the PCR with 60 Vbeta and 13 Jbeta primers. The protocol was immunoSEQ multiplex PCR, while the TCRdb copy is restricted to in-frame clones and leaves out a portion. The sample carries 85,000 to 110,000 clones, approximately 72% recorded once. Sample: PBMCs. The receptors here all came from a woman between 50 and 59 years old in good health and CMV-seronegative.

This clone was found a few times. This sequence joins TRBV10-3 and TRBJ2-7; 9 nucleotides line up with TRBD2. The CDR3 contains 14 residues. The V and J ends lost 6 bases and 7 bases, in that order; junction bases with no gene match: 10. From germline, CDR1 is ENHRY and CDR2 SYGVKD. The CDR3 protein is CAIRTAGGPGEQYF. CDR3 nucleotides: TGTGCCATCAGAACCGCGGGGGGGCCGGGTGAGCAGTACTTC.

V and J are TRBV4-1 and TRBJ1-1, with 7 bases identical to TRBD1. Trimming took 0 bases from V and 4 from J; bases not matched to a gene: 5. Germline assignment: CDR1 MGHRA and CDR2 YSYEKL. CDR3 length: 15 amino acids. The CDR3 region has the DNA TGCGCCAGCAGCCAAGACCAACAGGGGCGCACTGAAGCTTTCTTT. It specifies CASSQDQQGRTEAFF.

The genes are TRBV5-1 and TRBJ2-3, with D perhaps matching TRBD1 (6 bases). With 0 bases removed from V and 3 bases from J, the gap between germline ends came to 14 bases. The CDR3 runs to 16 residues. Germline values: CDR1 SGHRS, CDR2 YFSETQ. CDR3 sequence: CASSLGAVGATDTQYF. In DNA form, the CDR3 reads TGCGCCAGCAGCTTGGGAGCAGTGGGGGCTACAGATACGCAGTATTTT.

The chain carries TRBV25-1 and TRBJ2-3; 7 bases fit TRBD2. Per germline, CDR1 MGHDK and CDR2 SYGVNS. Unmatched junction bases numbered 5, after V lost 5 bases and J lost 0 bases. The length of the CDR3 is 15 residues. The CDR3 nucleotides are TGTGCCAGCAGTCCCCGGACTAGTAGCACAGATACGCAGTATTTT. As protein: CASSPRTSSTDTQYF.

This clone has just a few counts. The chain has TRBV11-2 and TRBJ2-5, with 8 bases aligning to TRBD2. CDR3 length equals 16 residues. The V gene end was trimmed by 5 bases and the J gene end by 3 bases; junction bases not matched to a gene: 11. The germline CDR1 and CDR2 sequences are SGHAT and FQNNGV. CDR3 nucleotides: TGTGCCAGCAGCCCCCGACTAGCGCTCAAGGAAGAGACCCAGTACTTC. Translated: CASSPRLALKEETQYF. Full variable domain (remainder filled in from reference TRBV11-2 and TRBJ2-5): EAGVAQSPRYKIIEKRQSVAFWCNPISGHATLYWYQQILGQGPKLLIQFQNNGVVDDSQLPKDRFSAERLKGVDSTLKIQPAKLEDSAVYLCASSPRLALKEETQYFGPGTRLLVL.

V gene TRBV14 combines with J gene TRBJ1-5, with D unresolved. CDR1 and CDR2 from the germline V gene are SGHDN and FVKESK. V was clipped by 1 base and J by 6 bases, with 10 bases between them. The CDR3 is 14 amino acids. CDR3 DNA sequence: TGTGCCAGCAGCCAAGGGGCGTTGGGTCAGCCCCAGCATTTT. Its protein is CASSQGALGQPQHF. Full variable domain (missing parts from reference TRBV14 and TRBJ1-5): EAGVTQFPSHSVIEKGQTVTLRCDPISGHDNLYWYRRVMGKEIKFLLHFVKESKQDESGMPNNRFLAERTGGTYSTLKVQPAELEDSGVYFCASSQGALGQPQHFGDGTRLSIL.

This clone has only a few counts. The sample has other DNA sequences that encode this CDR3 too. V is TRBV18 and J is TRBJ2-7, with a tentative D call TRBD2 (5 bases). This CDR3 has 12 residues. Per germline, CDR1 KGHSH and CDR2 LQKENI. Trimming shortened V by 3 bases and J by 9 bases, and 12 bases separated the two germline ends. The CDR3 nucleotides are TGTGCCAGCTCACCGCTACAAGGAGGGCAGTACTTC. Protein product: CASSPLQGGQYF.

The CDR3 loop is CASRYRGDYEQYF. The CDR3 coding sequence is TGTGCCAGCAGGTACAGGGGTGACTACGAGCAGTACTTC. The rearrangement links TRBV5-4 to TRBJ2-5; 7 bases match TRBD1. The J call may not be correct, given that the DNA end is closer to TRBJ2-7. The CDR3 covers 13 residues. CDR1 and CDR2 from the germline V gene are SGHNT and YYREEE (reference sequence).

The rearrangement joins TRBV29-1 to TRBJ2-5; no clear D. Germline V gene lookup returns CDR1 SQVTM and CDR2 ANQGSEA. V lost 7 bases and J 2 bases, leaving 11 bases between the germline ends. The CDR3 contains 12 residues. CDR3 loop: CSALLVQETQYF. CDR3 DNA: TGCAGCGCCCTCCTAGTTCAAGAGACCCAGTACTTC.